This T cell receptor beta chain was sequenced for a study of CD8 T cells in ankylosing spondylitis. Study-level results: About 8 highly homologous variants made up a TCR beta motif, and this motif appeared characteristic of ankylosing spondylitis blood. Earlier reports found some motif variants in synovial fluid and blood in reactive arthritis.

This clonotype appeared many times. Its antigen is not known. Germline-derived CDR1 and CDR2 are MDHEN and SYDVKM. The CDR3 runs 13 residues. The V end was cut by 6 bases, the J end by 4 bases, with 12 bases between. TCR beta libraries were made by quantitative 5'-RACE with molecular barcodes. TCRdb used MiXCR to reprocess the 5' RACE reads, holding one entry per CDR3 protein. The table lists roughly 150,000 distinct CDR3 sequences, approximately 32% of them singletons, with 4.5% to 6% in the top ten. This TCR was recovered from a male donor with ankylosing spondylitis. The rearrangement uses TRBV28 and TRBJ1-2; tentative D call: TRBD1 (5 bases). The sample consisted of synovial fluid, either unsorted or a sorted T cell fraction (not recorded which). The CDR3 DNA reads TGTGCCAGCAGACCTGCCGGGACCTATGGCTACACCTTC. Translation: CASRPAGTYGYTF.